This T cell receptor (beta chain) was recorded in a study of blood T cell repertoires in COVID-19. Clones were sequenced by immunoSEQ multiplex PCR, and TCRdb holds only the in-frame ones, with some missing. Among about 270,000 clones listed, 80% to 90% were seen once. The trim removed 5 bases at V and 1 base at J, leaving 3 bases unmatched. Germline loops: CDR1 SGHRS, CDR2 YFSETQ. The CDR3 is 15 residues long. Material: PBMCs or T cells enriched from blood (not recorded which). The rearrangement links TRBV5-1 to TRBJ2-6; 7 nucleotides agree with TRBD1. This TCR was sampled from a woman younger than 45 with acute COVID-19. For the CDR3, the DNA is TGCGCCAGCAGTGGACAGGAATCTGGGGCCAACGTCCTGACTTTC. Protein sequence: CASSGQESGANVLTF.